The 3 T cell receptor beta chains presented below share a single source sample, sequenced in a study of blood T cell repertoires in COVID-19. Clones were read by immunoSEQ multiplex PCR, and TCRdb kept only the in-frame ones, dropping some. The sample gives 50,000 or so clones, more than 80% of which show up once; over 15% is in the top ten. The sequencing sample was made of peripheral blood. The receptors shown here come from a man aged 35 to 55 with acute or convalescent COVID-19.

V and J are TRBV11-3 and TRBJ2-4, with a tentative D call TRBD1 (5 bases). Trimming left V 2 bases short and J 9 bases short, with 17 bases between. Germline CDR1 reads SGHNT; CDR2 reads YENEEA. This CDR3 contains 15 residues. The CDR3 spells CASSLKCQGRGIQYF. Here the CDR3 DNA reads TGTGCCAGCAGCTTAAAGTGCCAGGGTAGAGGCATTCAGTACTTC.

The V call is TRBV4-2, the J call TRBJ1-6; 7 nucleotides agree with TRBD1. CDR3 length equals 16 residues. V shed 0 bases and J 7 bases; nucleotides not matched to a gene: 6. Germline V CDR1 and CDR2: LGHNA, YNFKEQ. Here the CDR3 DNA reads TGTGCCAGCAGCCAAGATCTGGTGACAGGGAATTCACCCCTCCACTTT. Translation: CASSQDLVTGNSPLHF.

The chain joins TRBV21-1 to TRBJ2-7; TRBD2, the table's D call, was not compared with the DNA. TRBV21-1 is recorded as a pseudogene. The CDR3 has 19 amino acids. This CDR3 reads CASSKAHRTRGYVLDEQYV. The CDR3 coding sequence is TGTGCCAGCAGCAAAGCCCACCGAACCCGGGGGTATGTCCTGGACGAGCAGTACGTC.